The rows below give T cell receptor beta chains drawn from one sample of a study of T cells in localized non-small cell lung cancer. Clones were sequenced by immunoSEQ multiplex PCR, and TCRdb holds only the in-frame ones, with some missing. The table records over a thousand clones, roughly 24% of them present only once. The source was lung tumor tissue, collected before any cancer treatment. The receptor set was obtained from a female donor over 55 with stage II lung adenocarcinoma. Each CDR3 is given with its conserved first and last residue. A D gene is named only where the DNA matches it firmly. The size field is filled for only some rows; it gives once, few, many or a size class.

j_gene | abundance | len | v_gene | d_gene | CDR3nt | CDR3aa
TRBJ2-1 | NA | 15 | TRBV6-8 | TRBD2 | TGTGCCAGCAGTGATCGGGGACTAGCGGGAGTTGAGCAGTTCTTC | CASSDRGLAGVEQFF
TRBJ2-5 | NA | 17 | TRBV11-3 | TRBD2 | TGTGCCAGCAGCTTCCGACGACTAGCGGGAGAACAAGAGACCCAGTACTTC | CASSFRRLAGEQETQYF
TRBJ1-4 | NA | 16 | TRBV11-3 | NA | TGTGCCAGCAGCCTCCGGGGGGTTGCAACTAATGAAAAACTGTTTTTT | CASSLRGVATNEKLFF
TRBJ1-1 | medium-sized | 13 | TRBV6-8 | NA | TGTGCCAGCAGTTTGGAGGTGAACACTGAAGCTTTCTTT | CASSLEVNTEAFF
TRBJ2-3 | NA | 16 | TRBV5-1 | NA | TGCGCCAGCAGCTTGACTCCTCCCGACAACACAGATACGCAGTATTTT | CASSLTPPDNTDTQYF
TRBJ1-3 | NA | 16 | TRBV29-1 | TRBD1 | TGCAGCGTTGAAGATGAGGCAGGGACAGGAGGAAACACCATATATTTT | CSVEDEAGTGGNTIYF
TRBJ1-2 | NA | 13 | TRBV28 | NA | TGTGCCAGCAGTATACTGACAACGTCTTCAAGCACCTTC | CASSILTTSSSTF
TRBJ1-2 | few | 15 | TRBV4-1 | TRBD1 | TGCGCCAGCAGCCAAGGGACAGGGACTAACTATGGCTACACCTTC | CASSQGTGTNYGYTF
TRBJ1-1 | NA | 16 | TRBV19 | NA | TGTGCCAGTAGCTTCACGTCCCGGGCCGAGAACACTGAAGCTTTCTTT | CASSFTSRAENTEAFF
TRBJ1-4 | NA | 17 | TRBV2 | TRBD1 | TGTGCCAGCGGCCGGGACAGGGGGCGGAGGACTAATGAAAAACTGTTTTTT | CASGRDRGRRTNEKLFF
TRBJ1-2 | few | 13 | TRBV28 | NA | TGTGCCAGCAGCTTATCGGGGCTCTATGGCTACACCTTC | CASSLSGLYGYTF
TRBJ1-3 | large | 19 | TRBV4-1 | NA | TGCGCCAGCAGCCAGGACCGCGGACGCCCAAGTGGGTCTGGAAACACCATATATTTT | CASSQDRGRPSGSGNTIYF
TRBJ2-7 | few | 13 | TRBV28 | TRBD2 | TGTGCCAGCAGACTAGCGGGATCCTACGAGCAGTACTTC | CASRLAGSYEQYF
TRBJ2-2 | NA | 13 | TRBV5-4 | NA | TGTGCCAGCAGCTCCTCTATAACCGGGGAGCTGTTTTTT | CASSSSITGELFF
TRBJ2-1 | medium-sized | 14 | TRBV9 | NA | TGTGCCAGCAGCCTAACCGACGGTTACAATGAGCAGTTCTTC | CASSLTDGYNEQFF
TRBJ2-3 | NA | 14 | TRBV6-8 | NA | TGTGCCAGCAGTTACTCCCTCCAGCCAGATACGCAGTATTTT | CASSYSLQPDTQYF
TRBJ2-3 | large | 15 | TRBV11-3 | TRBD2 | TGTGCCAGCAAGTCCGGGACTAGCGGGATTGATACGCAGTATTTT | CASKSGTSGIDTQYF
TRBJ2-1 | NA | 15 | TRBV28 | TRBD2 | TGTGCCAGCAGTGAGAGGGAGGGCCGGTACAATGAGCAGTTCTTC | CASSEREGRYNEQFF
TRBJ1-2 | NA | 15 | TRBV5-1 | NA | TGCGCCAGCAGCTTGTGGGGGATTATGGACTATGGCTACACCTTC | CASSLWGIMDYGYTF
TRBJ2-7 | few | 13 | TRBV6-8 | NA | TGTGCCATCAGCCCGGGTCCTTTTTACGAGCAGTACTTC | CAISPGPFYEQYF
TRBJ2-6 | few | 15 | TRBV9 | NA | TGTGCCACCCCACATCCGGGGACTGGGGCCAACGTCCTGACTTTC | CATPHPGTGANVLTF
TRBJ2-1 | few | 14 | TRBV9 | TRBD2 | TGTGCCAGCGCTAGCGGGGGAGTCTACAATGAGCAGTTCTTC | CASASGGVYNEQFF
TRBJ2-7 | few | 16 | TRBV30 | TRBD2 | TGTGCCTGGAGTGATATAGACAGCGGGATGACTTACGAGCAGTACTTC | CAWSDIDSGMTYEQYF
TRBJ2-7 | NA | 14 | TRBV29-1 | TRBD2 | TGCAGCGTTGGGGGCACTAGCGGGATTAGGGAGCAGTACTTC | CSVGGTSGIREQYF
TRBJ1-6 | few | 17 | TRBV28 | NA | TGTGCCAGCATCCTACGAGGGACCGTCGGAGGTAATTCACCCCTCCACTTT | CASILRGTVGGNSPLHF
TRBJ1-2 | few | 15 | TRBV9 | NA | TGTGCCAGCAGCGACCGGACGGGATCTAACTATGGCTACACCTTC | CASSDRTGSNYGYTF
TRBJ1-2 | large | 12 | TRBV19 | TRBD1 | TGTGCCAGTAGACAGGGGGCAGGTGGCTACACCTTC | CASRQGAGGYTF
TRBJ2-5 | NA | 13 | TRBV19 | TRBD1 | TGTGCCAGTAGTAGGGACAGGAAAGAGACCCAGTACTTC | CASSRDRKETQYF
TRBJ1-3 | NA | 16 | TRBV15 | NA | TGTGCCACCAGCAGTCAAGACGGGTGGTTTGGAAACACCATATATTTT | CATSSQDGWFGNTIYF
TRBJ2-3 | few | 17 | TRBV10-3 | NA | TGTGCCATCAGTGAGTCGATGGCTAGCGTGGGCACAGATACGCAGTATTTT | CAISESMASVGTDTQYF
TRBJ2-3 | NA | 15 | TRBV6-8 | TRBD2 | TGTGCCAGCAGTTACTCTAGCGGGAGTTGGGATACGCAGTATTTT | CASSYSSGSWDTQYF
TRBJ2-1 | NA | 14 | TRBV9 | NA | TGTGCCAGCAGCGTAGACGGGAGAACCAATGAGCAGTTCTTC | CASSVDGRTNEQFF
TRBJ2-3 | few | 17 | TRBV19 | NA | TGTGCCAGTAGTATGTGGGGTTCCCCTCGTGGCACAGATACGCAGTATTTT | CASSMWGSPRGTDTQYF
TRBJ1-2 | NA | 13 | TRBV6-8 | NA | TGTGCCAGCAGTTACGGGATATACTATGGCTACACCTTC | CASSYGIYYGYTF